The 17 T cell receptor beta chains listed next were all sequenced from one sample in a study of radiation and T cells in renal cell carcinoma (dated by TCRdb to 2020 to 2021). Reading the label with the study, this specimen's time point is: blood 2 weeks post-SBRT. The treatment or condition label, as the study defines it: 15 Gy SBRT to primary tumor, nephrectomy 4 weeks later. The method behind the library was the immunoSEQ multiplex PCR assay. This is the immuneACCESS table as TCRdb keeps it, with only in-frame sequences that have V and J called. A part of the clones is gone; compared with another copy, unresolved V genes explain less than half, and the rest is unexplained. The sample data list 120,000 or so clones, and about four fifths of these were observed just once. The ten largest clones capture 5% to 6.5% of the sample. The input for sequencing was blood, taken from a patient whose treatment included radiotherapy and nephrectomy. These receptors were taken from a man aged 50 to 60 with renal cell carcinoma.

CDR3 residues: CASSPGGEMNYGYTF. The DNA for the CDR3 is TGTGCCAGCAGCCCCGGCGGGGAGATGAACTATGGCTACACCTTC. V is TRBV5-4 and J is TRBJ1-2; D is uncertain. This CDR3 comprises 15 residues. Germline V gives CDR1 SGHNT, CDR2 YYREEE (reference sequence). V lost 4 bases, J lost 2 bases, and 15 bases lay in between.

The chain recombines TRBV7-3 with TRBJ2-1; no reliable D call. The germline gives CDR1 SGHTA, CDR2 FQGTGA. CDR3 size: 14 residues. Trimming took off 5 bases at V and 3 bases at J, with 11 bases between the two ends. The CDR3 region is CASSPLGSYNEQFF. CDR3 DNA sequence: TGTGCCAGCAGCCCACTTGGCAGCTACAATGAGCAGTTCTTC. Variable domain in full (rest from reference TRBV7-3 and TRBJ2-1): GAGVSQTPSNKVTEKGKYVELRCDPISGHTALYWYRQSLGQGPEFLIYFQGTGAADDSGLPNDRFFAVRPEGSVSTLKIQRTERGDSAVYLCASSPLGSYNEQFFGPGTRLTVL.

V usage is TRBV20-1 and J usage is TRBJ2-1; D is perhaps TRBD2 (6 bases). The CDR3 loop spans 10 amino acids. V was pared by 3 bases and J by 11 bases, with 8 bases between. The germline V gene has CDR1 DFQATT and CDR2 SNEGSKA (reference sequence). CDR3 residues: CSASAGQQFF. The CDR3 DNA sequence: TGCAGTGCTAGTGCGGGACAGCAGTTCTTC.

This clone was picked up one time. The chain recombines TRBV11-2 with TRBJ2-5, with 9 nucleotides matching TRBD1. The assigned J gene may be wrong: the sequence end matches TRBJ2-7 better. Germline CDR1 SGHAT, CDR2 FQNNGV. This CDR3 is 15 amino acids long. The CDR3 DNA sequence: TGTGCCAGCAGCTTAAACCTGGGACAGGGCGCCGAGCAGTACTTC. Its protein product is CASSLNLGQGAEQYF.

The gene calls are TRBV19 and TRBJ2-7; 9 nucleotides match TRBD1. Losses at the gene ends were 4 bases for V and 2 bases for J; bases not matched to a gene: 3. The CDR3 length is 14 residues. CDR1 LNHDA and CDR2 SQIVND come from the germline V gene (reference sequence). CDR3 protein: CASSTRTGAYEQYF. DNA for the CDR3: TGTGCCAGTAGTACGAGGACAGGGGCCTACGAGCAGTACTTC.

The gene calls are TRBV28 and TRBJ1-3; D gene uncertain. CDR1 MDHEN and CDR2 SYDVKM come from the germline V gene. CDR3 length: 15 amino acids. V lost 3 bases and J lost 0, with 9 bases in between. CDR3 sequence (DNA): TGTGCCAGCAGTTTCACTCCGGTCTCTGGAAACACCATATATTTT. Encoded protein: CASSFTPVSGNTIYF.

The J gene is TRBJ2-7, the V gene TRBV27, with 8 positions matching TRBD1. The CDR3 runs to 14 residues. The germline gives CDR1 MNHEY, CDR2 SMNVEV (reference sequence). Germline trimming cut 4 bases from V and 6 bases from J; bases unmatched to any gene: 8. The DNA for the CDR3 is TGTGCCAGCAGTTCGACAGGGGTCCACCTCGAGCAGTACTTC. Amino acid sequence: CASSSTGVHLEQYF.

The table lists this clone with a few counts. The V gene is TRBV6-1, the J gene TRBJ1-6; the D is unclear. Trimming stripped 3 bases from V and 3 bases from J, with 9 bases between. CDR1 and CDR2 from the germline V gene are MNHNS and SASEGT. The CDR3 covers 15 residues. The CDR3 sequence is CASSERRSYNSPLHF. In DNA, the CDR3 is TGTGCCAGCAGTGAGCGGAGGAGCTATAATTCACCCCTCCACTTT.

The sample holds a few counts of this clone. This chain links TRBV19 with TRBJ1-5; weak D call: TRBD1 (6 bases). Germline lookup yields CDR1 LNHDA and CDR2 SQIVND (reference sequence). There are 15 residues in the CDR3. Trimming stripped 6 bases from V and 2 bases from J, with 14 bases between. The CDR3 DNA reads TGTGCCAGTAGGGCCCAGGGGATGGGCAATCAGCCCCAGCATTTT. It specifies CASRAQGMGNQPQHF.

The V call is TRBV27, the J call TRBJ2-2, with 8 bases aligning to TRBD2. V dropped 6 bases and J dropped 4; count of bases not matched to a gene: 7. Germline CDR1 MNHEY, CDR2 SMNVEV (reference sequence). The CDR3 consists of 15 residues. CDR3 region: CASRRGLGGTGELFF. The CDR3 DNA is TGTGCCAGCAGAAGGGGACTAGGTGGCACCGGGGAGCTGTTTTTT.

The chain uses TRBV30 and TRBJ1-2; tentatively, D is TRBD1 (5 bases). V lost 3 bases and J lost 8, with 13 bases in between. Germline lookup yields CDR1 GTSNPN and CDR2 SVGIG (reference sequence). There are 12 residues in the CDR3. CDR3 sequence (DNA): TGTGCCTGGAGGCCCCAGGGTGGCGGCTACACCTTC. Translated: CAWRPQGGGYTF.

The chain combines TRBV19 with TRBJ1-5, with D maybe TRBD1 (5 bases). CDR1 is LNHDA, CDR2 SQIVND, per germline (reference sequence). Trimming shortened V by 6 bases and J by 2 bases, and 14 bases separated the two germline ends. CDR3 length: 15 amino acids. In nucleotides, the CDR3 is TGTGCCAGTAGGGACGGGGCAATGGGCAATCAGCCCCAGCATTTT. Protein product: CASRDGAMGNQPQHF. Full variable domain (remainder filled in from reference TRBV19 and TRBJ1-5): DGGITQSPKYLFRKEGQNVTLSCEQNLNHDAMYWYRQDPGQGLRLIYYSQIVNDFQKGDIAEGYSVSREKKESFPLTVTSAQKNPTAFYLCASRDGAMGNQPQHFGDGTRLSIL.

V and J are TRBV7-6 and TRBJ1-1; the D is unclear. In germline, CDR1 is SGHVS, CDR2 FNYEAQ. The CDR3 contains 16 residues. Trimming removed 1 base at V and 3 bases at J, with 15 bases between. CDR3 nucleotides: TGTGCCAGCAGCTTAGTGGGAGGCGGACGGGACACTGAAGCTTTCTTT. Translated, it gives CASSLVGGGRDTEAFF.

CDR3 amino acids: CASSVNSDYEQYF. The CDR3 nucleotides read TGCGCCAGCAGTGTTAATAGCGATTACGAGCAGTACTTC. This rearrangement joins TRBV10-1 to TRBJ2-7; TRBD2 is a possible D gene (5 bases). The germline V gene has CDR1 WNHNN and CDR2 SYGVQD (reference sequence). This CDR3 region has 13 residues. With 4 bases removed from V and 4 bases from J, the gap between germline ends came to 11 bases.

The table lists this clone with a count of one. The rearrangement joins TRBV19 to TRBJ2-7, with 7 bases fitting TRBD1. The germline gives CDR1 LNHDA, CDR2 SQIVND (reference sequence). The CDR3 covers 13 residues. The V gene end was trimmed by 3 bases and the J gene end by 3 bases; junction bases not matched to a gene: 2. The CDR3 nucleotides are TGTGCCAGTAGTATTGGGACAGACTACGAGCAGTACTTC. Encoded protein: CASSIGTDYEQYF.

The CDR3: CSVQGQGARYGYTF. The CDR3 DNA reads TGCAGCGTCCAAGGACAGGGGGCGCGGTATGGCTACACCTTC. The chain recombines TRBV29-1 with TRBJ1-2; 11 nucleotides agree with TRBD1. The CDR3 spans 14 residues. Per the germline V gene, CDR1 is SQVTM and CDR2 is ANQGSEA. With 6 bases clipped from V and 5 bases from J, the junction kept 8 bases outside the gene matches.

This chain connects TRBV30 to TRBJ1-2, with unresolved D. In germline, CDR1 is GTSNPN, CDR2 SVGIG (reference sequence). The CDR3 totals 12 residues. Between the trimmed V and J ends, which lost 4 bases and 8 bases, there was a span of 14 bases. The CDR3 here is CAWNSGSGGYTF. The CDR3 DNA reads TGTGCCTGGAATTCGGGGTCCGGCGGCTACACCTTC.